This T cell receptor (beta chain) was profiled in a study of T cells in Graves' hyperthyroidism and ophthalmopathy. Template material for amplifying TCR beta CDR3 regions consisted of RNA transcripts. TCR CDR3 underwent first-round RT-PCR with the HTBI primer set. TCRdb passed the multiplex PCR reads through MiXCR, listing each CDR3 protein once. The sample consists of 650,000 to 850,000 distinct CDR3 sequences, around 20% of them appearing once. The CDR3 length is 15 residues. V lost 2 bases and J 0 bases, leaving 13 bases between the germline ends. CDR1 is SQVTM, CDR2 ANQGSEA, per germline. The gene calls are TRBV29-1 and TRBJ1-1; tentatively, D is TRBD1 (5 bases). This TCR was recovered from a woman aged 50 to 60 with Graves' hyperthyroidism that later progressed to Graves' ophthalmopathy. Sequences were obtained from blood. The chain's CDR3 is CSVERGRQLNTEAFF. The CDR3 DNA reads TGCAGCGTTGAACGGGGCAGACAACTGAACACTGAAGCTTTCTTT.